These 19 T cell receptor beta chains originate from one sample sequenced in a study of blood T cell repertoires in COVID-19. The repertoire was sequenced with immunoSEQ multiplex PCR; TCRdb's copy has only in-frame clones and lacks some. The data show about 310,000 clones, with roughly 87% seen just once and about 2% held by the top ten. Material: peripheral blood. These receptors all come from a young man with active or convalescent COVID-19.

The chain recombines TRBV6-2 or TRBV6-3 with TRBJ2-7, with unresolved D. This CDR3 is 12 amino acids long. The V and J ends lost 6 bases and 1 base respectively, with 7 bases between them. Per germline, CDR1 MNHEY and CDR2 SVGEGT. For the CDR3, the DNA is TGTGCCAGCAGCGGCAGTTCCTACGAGCAGTACTTC. Amino acids: CASSGSSYEQYF.

The chain employs TRBV6-2 or TRBV6-3 and TRBJ2-3; 12 nucleotides align to TRBD1. The CDR3 length is 16 residues. CDR1 and CDR2 from the germline V gene are MNHEY and SVGEGT. V shed 5 bases, J shed 4 bases, and the junction held 7 bases outside the gene matches. The CDR3 is CASSQLGQGAADTQYF. The CDR3 DNA is TGTGCCAGCAGTCAACTGGGACAGGGGGCAGCAGATACGCAGTATTTT.

As for this clone: Different DNA sequences within this sample yield the same CDR3. The rearrangement joins TRBV9 to TRBJ1-1; TRBD1 agrees at 8 bases. The J segment lost 8 bases and the V segment lost 0 bases, leaving 9 bases of the junction unmatched. Per the germline V gene, CDR1 is SGDLS and CDR2 is YYNGEE. The CDR3 contains 15 residues. The CDR3, as DNA: TGTGCCAGCAGCGTAGGAGGACAGGGTGGGACCGAAGCTTTCTTT. Translation: CASSVGGQGGTEAFF.

This sequence joins TRBV19 and TRBJ1-4; TRBD1 matches at 8 bases. V lost 5 bases, J lost 5 bases, and 4 bases stayed unmatched. This CDR3 spans 14 amino acids. The germline V gene encodes CDR1 LNHDA and CDR2 SQIVND (reference sequence). CDR3 bases: TGTGCCAGTAGTCCCCGGGACAGGAATGAAAAACTGTTTTTT. It specifies CASSPRDRNEKLFF.

The chain has TRBV7-9 and TRBJ2-2; possibly TRBD1 for D (5 bases). Trimming shortened V by 5 bases and J by 4 bases, and 8 bases separated the two germline ends. CDR1 is SEHNR, CDR2 FQNEAQ, per germline (reference sequence). The CDR3 has 13 residues. CDR3 nucleotides: TGTGCCAGCAGCGTAGACAGCACCGGGGAGCTGTTTTTT. Its translation: CASSVDSTGELFF.

CDR3 residues: CASTKGLKDEQYF. The CDR3 coding sequence is TGTGCCAGCACCAAGGGACTGAAAGACGAGCAGTACTTC. The chain combines TRBV7-3 with TRBJ2-7; D perhaps matches TRBD2 (6 bases). Trimming cost V 7 bases and J 5 bases, with 15 bases left between them. CDR1 is SGHTA and CDR2 is FQGTGA in the germline V gene. The CDR3 runs to 13 residues.

For the CDR3, the DNA is TGCGCCAGCAGCTTTTTCGTCCAGGGGGACTCAACTAATGAAAAACTGTTTTTT. Its translation: CASSFFVQGDSTNEKLFF. V is TRBV5-1 and J is TRBJ1-4; 7 positions match TRBD1. CDR1 and CDR2 (germline): SGHRS, YFSETQ. The CDR3 is 18 amino acids. V dropped 2 bases and J dropped 0; count of bases not matched to a gene: 10. Together with reference TRBV5-1 and TRBJ1-4, the CDR3 gives the full variable domain: KAGVTQTPRYLIKTRGQQVTLSCSPISGHRSVSWYQQTPGQGLQFLFEYFSETQRNKGNFPGRFSGRQFSNSRSEMNVSTLELGDSALYLCASSFFVQGDSTNEKLFFGSGTQLSVL.

Comment on this clone: The same CDR3 can be traced to other DNA sequences in this sample. CDR3 nucleotide sequence: TGTGCCAGCAGTTACGGGACAGCGAACACTGAAGCTTTCTTT. Translated: CASSYGTANTEAFF. V usage is TRBV6-5 and J usage is TRBJ1-1; 7 bases map to TRBD1. Looked up from germline, CDR1 is MNHEY and CDR2 is SVGAGI. The V and J ends lost 2 bases and 1 base, in that order; junction bases with no gene match: 1. CDR3 length: 14 residues.

This clone came up a few times. V usage is TRBV10-3 and J usage is TRBJ2-5; 7 nucleotides match TRBD2. CDR3 size: 18 residues. The V segment lost 0 bases and the J segment 0 bases; nucleotides outside the gene matches: 10. Looked up from germline, CDR1 is ENHRY and CDR2 is SYGVKD. This CDR3 reads CAISESKLLAAYQETQYF. The CDR3 coding sequence is TGTGCCATCAGTGAGTCGAAATTGCTAGCGGCCTACCAAGAGACCCAGTACTTC.

The gene calls are TRBV6-4 and TRBJ2-3; TRBD2 matches 8 bases. The V gene end was trimmed by 3 bases and the J gene end by 4 bases; junction bases not matched to a gene: 6. The germline gives CDR1 MRHNA, CDR2 SNTAGT. The CDR3 spans 15 residues. The CDR3 spells CASSDSDGGADTQYF. In DNA form, the CDR3 reads TGTGCCAGCAGTGATTCCGACGGGGGGGCAGATACGCAGTATTTT.

The rearrangement uses TRBV7-7 and TRBJ2-3; 7 bases line up with TRBD1. CDR3 size: 15 residues. The V gene's germline CDR1 is SSHAT and CDR2 FNYEAQ (reference sequence). Unmatched junction bases numbered 3, after V lost 2 bases and J lost 1 base. The CDR3 coding sequence is TGTGCCAGCAGCTTATCGACAGGGCGCACAGATACGCAGTATTTT. It codes for CASSLSTGRTDTQYF.

This chain joins TRBV14 and TRBJ1-4; tentative D call: TRBD1 (6 bases). V was pared by 4 bases and J by 5 bases, with 14 bases between. The CDR3 runs to 15 residues. The germline CDR1 and CDR2 sequences are SGHDN and FVKESK. The CDR3 sequence is CASSRTLGTNEKLFF. The CDR3 DNA follows: TGTGCCAGCAGCCGAACCTTAGGGACAAATGAAAAACTGTTTTTT.

V and J are TRBV2 and TRBJ2-6, with D maybe TRBD1 (5 bases). The CDR3 totals 15 residues. V lost 9 bases, J lost 2 bases, and 14 bases lay in between. Germline CDR1 SNHLY, CDR2 FYNNEI. The CDR3 here is CASQGARAGANVLTF. The CDR3 coding sequence is TGTGCCAGTCAGGGCGCCCGGGCTGGGGCCAACGTCCTGACTTTC.

V usage is TRBV6-1 and J usage is TRBJ2-7, with TRBD2 as a possible D gene (7 bases). Germline V lookup: CDR1 MNHNS, CDR2 SASEGT. V gave up 2 bases and J gave up 6 bases, with 20 bases separating them. The CDR3 runs 16 residues. Here the CDR3 DNA reads TGTGCCAGCAGTGAACTGTGGGGGGGCAGCTGGGGCGAGCAGTACTTC. This gives the protein CASSELWGGSWGEQYF.

In its sample, this clone was seen once. The chain has TRBV12-5 and TRBJ1-1; TRBD1 aligns across 8 bases. Unmatched junction bases numbered 9, after V lost 2 bases and J lost 4 bases. This CDR3 comprises 16 residues. Per the germline V gene, CDR1 is LGHNT and CDR2 is FRNRAP. CDR3 sequence (DNA): TGTGCTAGTGGTTTGCGGGCAGGGGGCTTGGTCACTGAAGCTTTCTTT. Protein: CASGLRAGGLVTEAFF.

The chain uses TRBV5-4 and TRBJ1-3; no clear D. From germline, CDR1 is SGHNT and CDR2 YYREEE (reference sequence). The V and J ends lost 0 bases and 4 bases respectively, with 14 bases between them. The CDR3 extends over 16 amino acids. CDR3 sequence (DNA): TGTGCCAGCAGCTTGGTTCCGGAAACCGGGGGAAACACCATATATTTT. Translated, it gives CASSLVPETGGNTIYF.

The CDR3 here is CASSYSSRQPQHF. Written as DNA, the CDR3 is TGTGCCAGCAGTTACTCGTCGCGTCAGCCCCAGCATTTT. The rearrangement joins TRBV6-5 to TRBJ1-5; D remains ambiguous. The V gene lost 0 bases and the J gene lost 6 bases, with 6 bases spanning the gap. CDR3 length: 13 residues. Per germline, CDR1 MNHEY and CDR2 SVGAGI.

This clone showed up just a few times. The chain carries TRBV19 and TRBJ2-2, with D maybe TRBD2 (7 bases). The V and J ends lost 5 bases and 4 bases respectively, with 14 bases between them. The CDR3 has 15 amino acids. CDR1 LNHDA and CDR2 SQIVND come from the germline V gene (reference sequence). Written as DNA, the CDR3 is TGTGCCAGTAGTTGGGGGGGGCTCCCCACCGGGGAGCTGTTTTTT. It translates to CASSWGGLPTGELFF.

The V and J genes are TRBV12-3 or TRBV12-4 and TRBJ1-6; no clear D. The CDR3 covers 13 residues. V was clipped by 6 bases and J by 10 bases, with 13 bases between them. The CDR3 DNA sequence: TGTGCCAGCAGCTTCCGTACAGCATCACCCCTCCACTTT. Translating it yields CASSFRTASPLHF.